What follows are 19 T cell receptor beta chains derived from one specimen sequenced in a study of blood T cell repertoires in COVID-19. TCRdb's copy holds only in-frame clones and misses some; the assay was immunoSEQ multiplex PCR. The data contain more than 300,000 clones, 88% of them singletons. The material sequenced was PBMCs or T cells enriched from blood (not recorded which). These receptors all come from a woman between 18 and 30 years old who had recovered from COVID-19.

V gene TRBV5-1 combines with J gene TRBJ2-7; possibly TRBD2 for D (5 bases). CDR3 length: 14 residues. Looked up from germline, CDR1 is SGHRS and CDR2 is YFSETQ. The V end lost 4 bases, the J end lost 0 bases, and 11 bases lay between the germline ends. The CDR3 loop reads CASSTGRGSYEQYF. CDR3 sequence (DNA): TGCGCCAGCAGCACCGGACGGGGCTCCTACGAGCAGTACTTC.

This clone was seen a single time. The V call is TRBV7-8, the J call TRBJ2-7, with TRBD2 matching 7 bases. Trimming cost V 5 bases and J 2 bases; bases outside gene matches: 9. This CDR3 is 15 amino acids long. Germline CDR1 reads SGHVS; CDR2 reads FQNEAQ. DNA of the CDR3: TGTGCCAGCAGCCCCACCCCCCTAGCGGCCTACGAGCAGTACTTC. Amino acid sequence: CASSPTPLAAYEQYF.

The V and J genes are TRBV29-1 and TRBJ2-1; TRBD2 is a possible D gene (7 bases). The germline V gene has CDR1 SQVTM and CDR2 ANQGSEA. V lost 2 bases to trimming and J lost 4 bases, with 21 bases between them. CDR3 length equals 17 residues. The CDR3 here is CSVEPREDSGAYNEQFF. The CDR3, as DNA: TGCAGCGTTGAACCCAGGGAGGACAGCGGGGCATACAATGAGCAGTTCTTC.

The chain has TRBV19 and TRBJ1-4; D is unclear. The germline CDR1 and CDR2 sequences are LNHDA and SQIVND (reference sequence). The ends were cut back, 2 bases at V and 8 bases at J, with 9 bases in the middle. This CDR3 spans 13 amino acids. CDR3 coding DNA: TGTGCCAGTAGTATAACGAGAGGGGAAAAACTGTTTTTT. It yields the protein CASSITRGEKLFF.

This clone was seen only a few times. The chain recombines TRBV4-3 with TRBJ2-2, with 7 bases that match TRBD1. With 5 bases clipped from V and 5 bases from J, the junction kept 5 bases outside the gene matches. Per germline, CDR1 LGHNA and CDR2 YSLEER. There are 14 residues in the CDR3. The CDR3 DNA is TGCGCCAGCAGCGCCCACAGGGGAACCGGGGAGCTGTTTTTT. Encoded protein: CASSAHRGTGELFF.

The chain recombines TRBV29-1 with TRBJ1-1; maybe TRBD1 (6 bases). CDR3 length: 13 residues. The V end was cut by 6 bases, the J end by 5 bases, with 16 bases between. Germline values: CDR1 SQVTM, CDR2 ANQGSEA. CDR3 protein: CSVPGVGRTEAFF. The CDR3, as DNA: TGCAGCGTCCCAGGGGTAGGGCGGACTGAAGCTTTCTTT. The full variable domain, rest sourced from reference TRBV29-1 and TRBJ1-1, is SAVISQKPSRDICQRGTSLTIQCQVDSQVTMMFWYRQQPGQSLTLIATANQGSEATYESGFVIDKFPISRPNLTFSTLTVSNMSPEDSSIYLCSVPGVGRTEAFFGQGTRLTVV.

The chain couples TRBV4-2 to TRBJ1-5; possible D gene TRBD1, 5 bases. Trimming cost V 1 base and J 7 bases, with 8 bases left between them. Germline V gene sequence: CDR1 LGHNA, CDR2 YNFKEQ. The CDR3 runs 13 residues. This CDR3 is CASSQVGAQPQHF. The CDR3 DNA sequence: TGTGCCAGCAGCCAAGTAGGGGCCCAGCCCCAGCATTTT.

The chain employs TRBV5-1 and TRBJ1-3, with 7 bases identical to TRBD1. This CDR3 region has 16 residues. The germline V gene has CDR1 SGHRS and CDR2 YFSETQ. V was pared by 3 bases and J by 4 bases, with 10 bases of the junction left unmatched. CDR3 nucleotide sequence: TGCGCCAGCAGCTCAGGGACAGTTGTGTCAGGAAACACCATATATTTT. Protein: CASSSGTVVSGNTIYF.

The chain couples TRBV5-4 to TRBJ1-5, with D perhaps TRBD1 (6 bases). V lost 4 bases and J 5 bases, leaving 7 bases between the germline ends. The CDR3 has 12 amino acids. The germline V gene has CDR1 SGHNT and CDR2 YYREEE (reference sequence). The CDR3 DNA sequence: TGTGCCAGCAGCCCAGGGGATCAGCCCCAGCATTTT. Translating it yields CASSPGDQPQHF. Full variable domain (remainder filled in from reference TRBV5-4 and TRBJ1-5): ETGVTQSPTHLIKTRGQQVTLRCSSQSGHNTVSWYQQALGQGPQFIFQYYREEENGRGNFPPRFSGLQFPNYSSELNVNALELDDSALYLCASSPGDQPQHFGDGTRLSIL.

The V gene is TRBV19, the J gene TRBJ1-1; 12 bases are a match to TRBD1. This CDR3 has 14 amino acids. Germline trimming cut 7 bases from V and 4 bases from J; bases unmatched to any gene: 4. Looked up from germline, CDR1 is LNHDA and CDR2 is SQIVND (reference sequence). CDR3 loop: CASTRDRGRTEAFF. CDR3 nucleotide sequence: TGTGCCAGTACCAGGGACAGGGGGCGCACTGAAGCTTTCTTT.

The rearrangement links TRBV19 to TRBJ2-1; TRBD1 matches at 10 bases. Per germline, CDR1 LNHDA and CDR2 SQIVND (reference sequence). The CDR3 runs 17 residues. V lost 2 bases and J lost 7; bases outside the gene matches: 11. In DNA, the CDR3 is TGTGCCAGTAGTATATTGGTCGTGGGACAGGGGAAGAATGAGCAGTTCTTC. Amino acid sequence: CASSILVVGQGKNEQFF.

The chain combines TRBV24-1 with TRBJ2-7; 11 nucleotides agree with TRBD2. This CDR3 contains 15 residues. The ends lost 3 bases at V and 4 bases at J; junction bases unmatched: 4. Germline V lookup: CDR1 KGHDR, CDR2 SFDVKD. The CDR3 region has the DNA TGTGCCACCAGTGATCGACTAGCGGGGCCGTACGAGCAGTACTTC. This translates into CATSDRLAGPYEQYF.

The CDR3 DNA reads TGTGCCAGCAAGGCAGGGTCCACCGGGGAGCTGTTTTTT. Its translation: CASKAGSTGELFF. This rearrangement joins TRBV14 to TRBJ2-2; D possibly corresponds to TRBD1 (5 bases). Trimming pared 7 bases from V and 4 bases from J, leaving 10 bases between. CDR3 length: 13 amino acids. Germline CDR1 reads SGHDN; CDR2 reads FVKESK.

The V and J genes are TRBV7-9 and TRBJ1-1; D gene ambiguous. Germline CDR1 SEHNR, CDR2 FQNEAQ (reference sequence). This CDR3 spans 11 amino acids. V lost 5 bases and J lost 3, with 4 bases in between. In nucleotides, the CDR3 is TGTGCCAGCAGCCCAGACACTGAAGCTTTCTTT. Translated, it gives CASSPDTEAFF.

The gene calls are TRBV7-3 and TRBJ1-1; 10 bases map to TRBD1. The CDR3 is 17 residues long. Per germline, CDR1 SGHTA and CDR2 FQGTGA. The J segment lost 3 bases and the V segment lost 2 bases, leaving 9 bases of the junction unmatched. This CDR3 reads CASSLHGTGAYYTEAFF. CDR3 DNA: TGTGCCAGCAGCTTACACGGGACAGGGGCCTATTACACTGAAGCTTTCTTT.

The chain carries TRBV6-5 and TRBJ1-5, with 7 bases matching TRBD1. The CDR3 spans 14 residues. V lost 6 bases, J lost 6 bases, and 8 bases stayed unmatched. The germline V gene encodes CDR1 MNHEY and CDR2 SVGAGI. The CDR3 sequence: CASSYRDRGQPQHF. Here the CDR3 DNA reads TGTGCCAGCAGCTACCGGGACAGAGGTCAGCCCCAGCATTTT.

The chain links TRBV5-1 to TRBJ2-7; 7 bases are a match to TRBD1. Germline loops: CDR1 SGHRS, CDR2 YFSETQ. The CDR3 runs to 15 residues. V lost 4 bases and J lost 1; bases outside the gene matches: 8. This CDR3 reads CASSTGTVRSYEQYF. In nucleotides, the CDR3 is TGCGCCAGCAGCACCGGGACAGTTAGGTCCTACGAGCAGTACTTC.

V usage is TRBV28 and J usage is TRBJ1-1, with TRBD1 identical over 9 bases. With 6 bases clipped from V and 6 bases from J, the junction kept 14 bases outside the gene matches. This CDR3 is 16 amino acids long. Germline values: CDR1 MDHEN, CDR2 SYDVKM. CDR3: CASSHPRDREFPEAFF. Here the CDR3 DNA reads TGTGCCAGCAGCCACCCCCGGGACAGGGAATTCCCTGAAGCTTTCTTT.

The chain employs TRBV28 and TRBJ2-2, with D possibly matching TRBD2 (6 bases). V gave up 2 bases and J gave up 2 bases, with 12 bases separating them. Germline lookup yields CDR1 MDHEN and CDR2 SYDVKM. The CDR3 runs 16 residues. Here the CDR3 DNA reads TGTGCCAGCAGTTTAGTGTGGGGGGAAAACACCGGGGAGCTGTTTTTT. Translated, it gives CASSLVWGENTGELFF.